This T cell receptor beta chain is from a study of blood T cell repertoires in COVID-19. V shed 3 bases and J shed 2 bases, with 11 bases lying between them. Germline assignment: CDR1 SGHAT and CDR2 FQNNGV. This CDR3 is built from 15 residues. Source study methods: Researchers report that nucleated cell counts were estimated from reference gene primer amplification. Data came from immunoSEQ multiplex PCR; TCRdb stores just in-frame clones and leaves some out. V and J calls and clone size are as listed in that table; D and trimming were resolved from the DNA. The table shows over 130,000 clones, with approximately 86% occurring only once.

This receptor was obtained from a woman aged 60-70 years with active or convalescent COVID-19. Sequencing was performed on peripheral blood. V usage is TRBV11-2 and J usage is TRBJ1-3; D not resolved. CDR3 bases: TGTGCCAGCAGCTTGGAGGTGGGGACTGGAAACACCATATATTTT. Protein sequence: CASSLEVGTGNTIYF.